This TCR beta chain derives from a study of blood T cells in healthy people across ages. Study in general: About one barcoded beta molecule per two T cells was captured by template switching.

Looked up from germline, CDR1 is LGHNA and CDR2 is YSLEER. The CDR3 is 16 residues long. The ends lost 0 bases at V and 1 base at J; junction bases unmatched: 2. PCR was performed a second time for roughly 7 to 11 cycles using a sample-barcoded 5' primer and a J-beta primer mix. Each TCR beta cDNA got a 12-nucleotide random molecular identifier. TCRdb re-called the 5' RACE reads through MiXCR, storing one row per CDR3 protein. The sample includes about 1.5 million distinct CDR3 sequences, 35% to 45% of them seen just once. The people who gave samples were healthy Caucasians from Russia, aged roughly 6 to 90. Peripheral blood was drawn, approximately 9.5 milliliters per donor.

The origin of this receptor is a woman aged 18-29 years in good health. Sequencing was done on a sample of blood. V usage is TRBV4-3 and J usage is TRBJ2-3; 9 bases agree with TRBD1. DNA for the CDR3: TGCGCCAGCAGCCAAGATTACAGGGGGCGCACAGATACGCAGTATTTT. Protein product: CASSQDYRGRTDTQYF.